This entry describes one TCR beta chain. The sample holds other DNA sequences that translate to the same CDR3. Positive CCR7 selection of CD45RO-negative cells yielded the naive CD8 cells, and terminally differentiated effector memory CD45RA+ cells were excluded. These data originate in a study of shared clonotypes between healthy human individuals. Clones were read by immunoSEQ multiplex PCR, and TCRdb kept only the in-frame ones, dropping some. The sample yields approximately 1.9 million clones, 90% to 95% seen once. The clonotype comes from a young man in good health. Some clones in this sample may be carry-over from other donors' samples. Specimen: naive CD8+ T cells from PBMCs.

CDR3 nucleotides: TGTGCCAGTAGTATCTCCAGGGTGAACACTGAAGCTTTCTTT. It encodes CASSISRVNTEAFF. The rearrangement uses TRBV19 and TRBJ1-1; maybe TRBD1 (5 bases). The V and J ends lost 3 bases and 0 bases respectively, with 8 bases between them. The CDR3 has 14 amino acids. Germline V gene data show CDR1 as LNHDA and CDR2 as SQIVND (reference sequence).